A selection of T cell receptor beta chains follows, all from one sample in a study of STAT5B mutations in CD4+ large granular lymphocyte leukemia. Profiled with immunoSEQ multiplex PCR; TCRdb holds only in-frame clones, not every one. Of approximately 32,000 clones listed, roughly three quarters are singletons. Sequenced: CD4+ T cells from blood buffy coats. The receptors come from a human donor in good health. The CDR3 runs from the conserved cysteine through the conserved F or W. D genes are given only for firm matches. Size is omitted from some rows. Given values are once, few, many or a class for expanded clones.

v_gene	j_gene	d_gene	abundance	CDR3nt	CDR3aa
TRBV23-1	TRBJ2-1	TRBD1	-	TGCGCCAGCAGTCAATACTGGGACAGGGAGGTTTACAATGAGCAGTTCTTC	CASSQYWDREVYNEQFF
TRBV7-2	TRBJ2-2	TRBD1	few	TGTGCCAGCAGCCAGAACCAGGGGGCGGCGAACACCGGGGAGCTGTTTTTT	CASSQNQGAANTGELFF
TRBV7-9	TRBJ2-7	TRBD1	-	TGTGCCAGCAGCACAACAGGGGGCTCTTACGAGCAGTACTTC	CASSTTGGSYEQYF
TRBV5-3	TRBJ1-3	TRBD1	-	TGTGCCAGAAGCTTGAAGGGCGGGGACAGGGGGAACACCATATATTTT	CARSLKGGDRGNTIYF
TRBV5-4	TRBJ1-3	-	-	TGTGCCAGCAGCACGACAGGCCACTCTGGAAACACCATATATTTT	CASSTTGHSGNTIYF
TRBV18	TRBJ2-4	-	few	TGTGCCAGCTCACCGTCCGGGCGTGGGAACATTCAGTACTTC	CASSPSGRGNIQYF
TRBV7-9	TRBJ1-1	-	once	TGTGCCAGCAGCTTAACGGCAGGGGAGGGGAACACTGAAGCTTTCTTT	CASSLTAGEGNTEAFF
TRBV5-1	TRBJ1-6	TRBD1	-	TGCGCCAGCAGCTTGGAAACAGGGGGTAATTCACCCCTCCACTTT	CASSLETGGNSPLHF
TRBV10-1	TRBJ2-3	-	-	TGCGCCAGCAGTGTAGGCGATACGCAGTATTTT	CASSVGDTQYF
TRBV6-5	TRBJ2-6	-	-	TGTGCCAGCAGTTACTCCGTATACTCTGGGGCCAACGTCCTGACTTTC	CASSYSVYSGANVLTF
TRBV7-2	TRBJ2-1	-	-	TGTGCCAGCAGCTTAGGAGGGCCCTACAATGAGCAGTTCTTC	CASSLGGPYNEQFF
TRBV2	TRBJ2-2	-	few	TGTGCCAGCAGAGGGATGGGCGGGGAGCTGTTTTTT	CASRGMGGELFF
TRBV7-6	TRBJ2-5	-	-	TGTGCCAGCAGCTTAGGCCCTCCAGGGGGGGGACAAGAGACCCAGTACTTC	CASSLGPPGGGQETQYF
TRBV5-1	TRBJ2-2	TRBD2	-	TGCGCCAGCAGCGCCTCAGCGGGGCGGACCGGGGAGCTGTTTTTT	CASSASAGRTGELFF
TRBV5-1	TRBJ2-2	TRBD1	-	TGCGCCAGCAGCCCGGTGGACAGGGGTCGGACTCCCGGGGAGCTGTTTTTT	CASSPVDRGRTPGELFF
TRBV7-2	TRBJ2-7	-	few	TGTGCCAGCAGCTCCGAGGGTAGGGAGCAGTACTTC	CASSSEGREQYF
TRBV7-9	TRBJ1-6	-	-	TGTGCCAGCAGTCTACAGGGTAGTAATTCACCCCTCCACTTT	CASSLQGSNSPLHF
TRBV7-2	TRBJ2-2	-	-	TGTGCCAGCAGCTTAGGGATCGGCAGGAGTACCGGGGAGCTGTTTTTT	CASSLGIGRSTGELFF
TRBV7-8	TRBJ2-3	-	-	TGTGCCAGCAGCTCCTTTTGGGGGGACACAGATACGCAGTATTTT	CASSSFWGDTDTQYF
TRBV2	TRBJ1-6	-	-	TGTGCCAGCAGTGAACGGAACGGGGGAGGGAATAATTCACCCCTCCACTTT	CASSERNGGGNNSPLHF
TRBV5-1	TRBJ2-3	-	-	TGCGCCAGCAGCCGGGAGCTTAGCACAGATACGCAGTATTTT	CASSRELSTDTQYF
TRBV14	TRBJ2-7	-	-	TGTGCCAGCAGCCAAGGGATCAGGGGGGACCTGGACGAGCAGTACTTC	CASSQGIRGDLDEQYF
TRBV5-1	TRBJ1-2	-	-	TGCGCCAGCATCGGGGACACCAATAACTATGGCTACACCTTC	CASIGDTNNYGYTF
TRBV5-8	TRBJ2-1	-	-	TGTGCCAGCAATCTGCTGGCAGGGACGAACAATGAGCAGTTCTTC	CASNLLAGTNNEQFF
TRBV30	TRBJ1-1	TRBD1	-	TGTGCCTGGAGTGTCCCAGGGGGTGCCACTGAAGCTTTCTTT	CAWSVPGGATEAFF
TRBV7-2	TRBJ1-1	TRBD1	-	TGTGCCAGCAGCCAGGGGGGGCGCGCTGAAGCTTTCTTT	CASSQGGRAEAFF
TRBV7-9	TRBJ1-6	-	-	TGTGCCAGCAACAAGGGGGGCTCCTATAATTCACCCCTCCACTTT	CASNKGGSYNSPLHF
TRBV20-1	TRBJ1-5	TRBD1	few	TGCAGTGCTAGAGGACAGGGCACTCAGCATTTT	CSARGQGTQHF
TRBV10-3	TRBJ2-2	TRBD2	-	TGTGCCATCAGTGATTGGGGGGGTAGAACCGGGGAGCTGTTTTTT	CAISDWGGRTGELFF
TRBV9	TRBJ1-2	TRBD1	-	TGTGCCAGCAGCGTAGGGCCTGGAGGGGGCGGTGGCTACACCTTC	CASSVGPGGGGGYTF
TRBV30	TRBJ1-2	-	few	TGTGCCTTATCCCGGGACAATTCCTATGGCTACACCTTC	CALSRDNSYGYTF
TRBV5-6	TRBJ1-2	-	-	TGTGCCAGCAGCTTGAGTCGAGCTAACTATGGCTACACCTTC	CASSLSRANYGYTF
TRBV19	TRBJ1-6	-	-	TGTGCCAGTAGTATGCCTGGGGTCTCACCCCTCCACTTT	CASSMPGVSPLHF
TRBV6-5	TRBJ1-1	-	-	TGTGCCAGCAGAGCAGGGTCCCAGAACACTGAAGCTTTCTTT	CASRAGSQNTEAFF
TRBV6-6	TRBJ1-1	-	-	TGTGCCAGCAGGCCCGCGACGTCAGGCACTGAAGCTTTCTTT	CASRPATSGTEAFF
TRBV2	TRBJ2-7	-	-	TGTGCCATCATTGCCTGGGGGGCGAGCAAATACGAGCAGTACTTC	CAIIAWGASKYEQYF
TRBV7-7	TRBJ2-5	-	-	TGTGCCAGCAGCTTAGGAGTCAAGGAGACCCAGTACTTC	CASSLGVKETQYF
TRBV7-8	TRBJ2-3	TRBD2	-	TGTGCCAGCAGCTTAGTGGGACTAGTGGCGTATTTT	CASSLVGLVAYF
TRBV7-7	TRBJ2-2	-	-	TGTGCCAGCAGCTTAGTACCCCTCGGGAACACCGGGGAGCTGTTTTTT	CASSLVPLGNTGELFF
TRBV9	TRBJ1-2	TRBD1	-	TGTGCCAGCAGCGTCCGAGGGGGCGGGAGCTATGGCTACACCTTC	CASSVRGGGSYGYTF
TRBV9	TRBJ1-2	-	-	TGTGCCAGCAGCGTAGGAGGGACGTCCTATGGCTACACCTTC	CASSVGGTSYGYTF
TRBV29-1	TRBJ2-7	TRBD1	once	TGCAGCGCCCTCCGGGACAGGTCTTCCTACGAGCAGTACTTC	CSALRDRSSYEQYF
TRBV6-5	TRBJ1-2	-	-	TGTGCCACCCGAGGGTCTAACTATGGCTACACCTTC	CATRGSNYGYTF
TRBV29-1	TRBJ2-5	TRBD2	-	TGCAGCGTTAGGACTAGCGGAGAGACCCAGTACTTC	CSVRTSGETQYF
TRBV30	TRBJ1-3	-	-	TGTGCCTGGAGTCGACTGGGTGGAAACACCATATATTTT	CAWSRLGGNTIYF
TRBV18	TRBJ1-2	TRBD1	-	TGTGCCAGCTCACCCGGACAGGGTTCGGGGGGCTACACCTTC	CASSPGQGSGGYTF
TRBV11-2	TRBJ1-2	-	-	TGTGCCAGCAGCCCCCGGCAGACCTATGGCTACACCTTC	CASSPRQTYGYTF
TRBV2	TRBJ1-2	-	-	TGTGCCAGCATCTTTATTGCCAGAGAGGCAAATGGCTACACCTTC	CASIFIAREANGYTF
TRBV6-6	TRBJ1-4	-	-	TGTGCCAGCAGTTACACGCGGAGTGAAAAACTGTTTTTT	CASSYTRSEKLFF
TRBV10-3	TRBJ2-5	TRBD1	few	TGTGCCATCAGTGAGCCCACAGGGGGGCAAGAGACCCAGTACTTC	CAISEPTGGQETQYF
TRBV5-1	TRBJ1-3	TRBD1	-	TGCGCCAGCAGCCGGGACAGGGCTGGAAACACCATATATTTT	CASSRDRAGNTIYF
TRBV18	TRBJ2-5	TRBD1	-	TGTGCCAGCTCACCAAGGACAGGGGTAGAGACCCAGTACTTC	CASSPRTGVETQYF
TRBV28	TRBJ2-7	-	-	TGTGCCAGCAGTTTTTTGGTAGACTATTATTCCTACGAGCAGTACTTC	CASSFLVDYYSYEQYF